These T cell receptor beta chains were read from a single sample in a study of T cells after yellow fever vaccination. TCRdb passed the 5' RACE reads through MiXCR, listing each CDR3 protein once. Among some 300,000 distinct CDR3 sequences listed, around 8.6% were seen once. The material was CD4+ T cells sorted from PBMCs, obtained 5 days after the yellow fever booster vaccination. The source of these receptors is a man younger than 35 who received the YFV17D yellow fever vaccine. CDR3s include the opening cysteine and the closing phenylalanine or tryptophan. Each record gives: CDR3 length, J gene, D gene, clone size, V gene, CDR3 protein, CDR3 DNA. D genes are given only for firm matches. Clone size appears in some rows only: once, few, many, or a class for an expanded clone.

CDR3 length: 15
J gene: TRBJ2-2
D gene: TRBD1
clone size: few
V gene: TRBV12-3/TRBV12-4
CDR3 protein: CASSTPDRGTGELFF
CDR3 DNA: TGTGCCAGCAGTACCCCGGACAGGGGCACCGGGGAGCTGTTTTTT

CDR3 length: 16
J gene: TRBJ1-2
D gene: -
clone size: many
V gene: TRBV7-2
CDR3 protein: CASSGYGTTTQGGYTF
CDR3 DNA: TGTGCCAGCAGCGGATACGGGACTACGACCCAAGGAGGCTACACCTTC

CDR3 length: 13
J gene: TRBJ1-4
D gene: -
clone size: few
V gene: TRBV4-3
CDR3 protein: CASSQDIGGKLFF
CDR3 DNA: TGCGCCAGCAGCCAAGACATCGGGGGCAAACTGTTTTTT

CDR3 length: 14
J gene: TRBJ2-5
D gene: -
clone size: -
V gene: TRBV18
CDR3 protein: CASSPPLGRETQYF
CDR3 DNA: TGTGCCAGCTCACCACCCTTAGGGCGCGAGACCCAGTACTTC

CDR3 length: 13
J gene: TRBJ2-5
D gene: -
clone size: few
V gene: TRBV12-3/TRBV12-4
CDR3 protein: CASSAGNQETQYF
CDR3 DNA: TGTGCCAGCAGTGCGGGAAACCAAGAGACCCAGTACTTC

CDR3 length: 17
J gene: TRBJ2-4
D gene: -
clone size: -
V gene: TRBV30
CDR3 protein: CAWSSLPGLPAKNIQYF
CDR3 DNA: TGTGCCTGGAGTTCACTTCCGGGCCTACCCGCGAAAAACATTCAGTACTTC

CDR3 length: 18
J gene: TRBJ2-5
D gene: TRBD2
clone size: few
V gene: TRBV6-2/TRBV6-3
CDR3 protein: CASSYPASSGGKDETQYF
CDR3 DNA: TGTGCCAGCAGTTACCCCGCCTCTAGCGGGGGTAAAGACGAGACCCAGTACTTC

CDR3 length: 13
J gene: TRBJ1-5
D gene: -
clone size: -
V gene: TRBV2
CDR3 protein: CASKAQGGQPQHF
CDR3 DNA: TGTGCCAGCAAAGCGCAGGGCGGCCAGCCCCAGCATTTT

CDR3 length: 13
J gene: TRBJ1-5
D gene: -
clone size: few
V gene: TRBV7-9
CDR3 protein: CASSIFEDQPQHF
CDR3 DNA: TGTGCCAGCAGCATATTTGAAGATCAGCCCCAGCATTTT

CDR3 length: 13
J gene: TRBJ1-2
D gene: -
clone size: -
V gene: TRBV10-2
CDR3 protein: CASSPGTQYGYTF
CDR3 DNA: TGCGCCAGCAGCCCCGGGACCCAATATGGCTACACCTTC

CDR3 length: 15
J gene: TRBJ1-5
D gene: -
clone size: -
V gene: TRBV18
CDR3 protein: CASSTQGNSNQPQHF
CDR3 DNA: TGTGCCAGCTCCACACAGGGAAATAGCAATCAGCCCCAGCATTTT

CDR3 length: 15
J gene: TRBJ1-1
D gene: TRBD1
clone size: -
V gene: TRBV5-1
CDR3 protein: CASSLMGTGDTEAFF
CDR3 DNA: TGCGCCAGCAGCTTGATGGGGACAGGGGACACTGAAGCTTTCTTT

CDR3 length: 14
J gene: TRBJ1-2
D gene: -
clone size: many
V gene: TRBV7-2
CDR3 protein: CASSLGFPNYGYTF
CDR3 DNA: TGTGCCAGCAGCTTGGGGTTCCCTAACTATGGCTACACCTTC

CDR3 length: 13
J gene: TRBJ1-6
D gene: -
clone size: -
V gene: TRBV6-6
CDR3 protein: CASTIQGGPPLHF
CDR3 DNA: TGTGCCAGCACTATACAGGGAGGGCCACCCCTCCACTTT

CDR3 length: 15
J gene: TRBJ2-5
D gene: -
clone size: many
V gene: TRBV5-1
CDR3 protein: CASSLLSRNEETQYF
CDR3 DNA: TGCGCCAGCAGCTTGTTGTCGAGGAATGAAGAGACCCAGTACTTC

CDR3 length: 16
J gene: TRBJ2-3
D gene: TRBD2
clone size: few
V gene: TRBV5-1
CDR3 protein: CASSLFSGTSTDTQYF
CDR3 DNA: TGCGCCAGCAGCTTGTTCAGCGGGACTAGCACAGATACGCAGTATTTT

CDR3 length: 13
J gene: TRBJ1-2
D gene: -
clone size: many
V gene: TRBV2
CDR3 protein: CASTAQLGAGYTF
CDR3 DNA: TGTGCCAGCACCGCCCAGCTAGGGGCTGGCTACACCTTC

CDR3 length: 17
J gene: TRBJ2-3
D gene: TRBD2
clone size: few
V gene: TRBV5-4
CDR3 protein: CASSLAVVSGGGDTQYF
CDR3 DNA: TGTGCCAGCAGCTTGGCCGTCGTTTCGGGGGGTGGAGATACGCAGTATTTT